This T cell receptor beta chain was observed in a study of T cells after yellow fever vaccination. Via MiXCR, TCRdb re-called the 5' RACE reads, giving one row per CDR3 protein. The data contain some 600,000 distinct CDR3 sequences, less than 20% of them singletons. The sequence was obtained from a man aged 18 to 30 who received the YFV17D yellow fever vaccine. Specimen: PBMCs, collected less than 6 days after the first yellow fever vaccination.

The CDR3 nucleotides read TGTGCCAGCAGTTTATCACAGGGACTCTATGGCTACACCTTC. Translation gives CASSLSQGLYGYTF. The V gene is TRBV27, the J gene TRBJ1-2; tentatively, D is TRBD1 (6 bases). V was pared by 0 bases and J by 4 bases, with 9 bases between. Germline values: CDR1 MNHEY, CDR2 SMNVEV (reference sequence). The CDR3 length is 14 residues.